The sequence of this T cell receptor (beta chain) was determined in a study of blood T cell repertoires in COVID-19. About the research overall: T cells, B-cell-depleted T cells, or PBMCs supplied cDNA or gDNA.

Germline CDR1 and CDR2: MNHEY and SVGAGI. After removal of 4 bases from V and 11 bases from J, the junction contained 10 bases not matched to a gene. The CDR3 is 13 amino acids. Sequencing used immunoSEQ multiplex PCR; TCRdb keeps in-frame clones, though not all of them. The data show fewer than 200,000 clones, less than 85% seen once. Individuals drawn from under 30 US areas were roughly 18 to 95 years old. Membership in each cohort depended on participant-reported clinical history. Two negative PCRs, clearance, or symptom resolution characterized the recovered Cohort 3 donors. The sequence was collected from a woman aged 45 to 65 who had recovered from COVID-19. The sample comprised PBMCs or T cells enriched from blood (not recorded which). V gene TRBV6-5 combines with J gene TRBJ1-1; 7 bases are shared with TRBD1. Here the CDR3 reads CASSSRGVGGAFF. DNA of the CDR3: TGTGCCAGCAGTTCCAGGGGGGTAGGTGGGGCTTTCTTT.